This T cell receptor (beta chain) was sequenced in a study of T cells in Graves' hyperthyroidism and ophthalmopathy. Findings of the study overall: Expanded thyroid clonotypes (above 0.001) were mostly also found in blood.

Pregnant or lactating patients were excluded, as were those with uncontrolled infection or other autoimmune disease. Fresh peripheral blood, 7.5 to 10 ml, was the source of the PBMCs. Germline V gives CDR1 DFQATT, CDR2 SNEGSKA (reference sequence). This CDR3 region has 12 residues. V lost 8 bases to trimming and J lost 4 bases, with 12 bases between them. The investigators amplified TCR beta CDR3 regions from RNA transcripts. A set of HTBI primers served as the primers for a first-round RT-PCR of the TCR CDR3. TCRdb reprocessed the multiplex PCR reads via MiXCR and lists one record per CDR3 protein. This sample yields 340,000 or so distinct CDR3 sequences, of which approximately 22% are seen a single time; 50% belongs to the top ten. About this clonotype: What it binds is not known.

J is TRBJ2-1 and V is TRBV20-1; a possible D gene is TRBD2 (6 bases). Sequenced material: blood. This receptor was identified in a woman between 45 and 60 years old with Graves' hyperthyroidism. The CDR3 coding sequence is TGCAGTCCTTGGACTATATACAATGAGCAGTTCTTC. Its translation is CSPWTIYNEQFF.